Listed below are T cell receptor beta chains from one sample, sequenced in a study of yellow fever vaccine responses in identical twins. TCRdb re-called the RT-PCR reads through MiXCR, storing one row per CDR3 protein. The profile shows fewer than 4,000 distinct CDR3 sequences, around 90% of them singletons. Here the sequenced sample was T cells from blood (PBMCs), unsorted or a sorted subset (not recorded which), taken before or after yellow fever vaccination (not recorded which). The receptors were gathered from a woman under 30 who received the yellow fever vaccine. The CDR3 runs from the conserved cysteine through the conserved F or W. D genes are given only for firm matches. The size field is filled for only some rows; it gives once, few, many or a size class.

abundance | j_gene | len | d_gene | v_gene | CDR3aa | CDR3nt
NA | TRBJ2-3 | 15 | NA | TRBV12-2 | CASRPVLGGTDTQYF | TGTGCAAGTCGCCCAGTTCTAGGGGGCACAGATACGCAGTATTTT
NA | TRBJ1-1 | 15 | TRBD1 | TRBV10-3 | CAISEPDRAHTEAFF | TGTGCCATCAGTGAGCCGGACAGGGCCCACACTGAAGCTTTCTTT
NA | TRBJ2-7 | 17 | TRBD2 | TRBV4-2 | CASSPPEGTSDTYEQYF | TGTGCCAGCAGCCCACCTGAAGGGACTAGCGATACCTACGAGCAGTACTTC
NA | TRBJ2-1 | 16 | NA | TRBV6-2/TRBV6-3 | CASSYSIKNPNNEQFF | TGTGCCAGCAGTTACTCGATCAAGAACCCCAACAATGAGCAGTTCTTC
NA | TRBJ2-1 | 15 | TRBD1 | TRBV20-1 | CSAAKPGQVVNEQFF | TGCAGTGCAGCGAAACCGGGACAGGTCGTCAATGAGCAGTTCTTC
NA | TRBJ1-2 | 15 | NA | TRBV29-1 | CSVDYRPGGGYGYTF | TGCAGCGTTGATTACCGGCCCGGGGGCGGCTATGGCTACACCTTC
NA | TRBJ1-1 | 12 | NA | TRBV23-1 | CASSTDSYEAFF | TGCGCCAGCAGTACGGACAGTTATGAAGCTTTCTTT
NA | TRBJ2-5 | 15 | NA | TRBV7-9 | CASSLSRVESETQYF | TGTGCCAGCAGCTTGAGCAGGGTGGAGAGTGAGACCCAGTACTTC
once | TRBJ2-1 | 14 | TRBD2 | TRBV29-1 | CSVQAGGPFNEQFF | TGCAGCGTTCAAGCGGGAGGGCCTTTTAATGAGCAGTTCTTC
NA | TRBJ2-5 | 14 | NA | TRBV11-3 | CASSSPGRTETQYF | TGTGCCAGCAGCTCCCCAGGGCGCACGGAGACCCAGTACTTC
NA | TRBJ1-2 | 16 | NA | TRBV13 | CASSITIGEGVSGYTF | TGTGCCAGCAGCATTACGATCGGGGAGGGAGTATCTGGCTACACCTTC
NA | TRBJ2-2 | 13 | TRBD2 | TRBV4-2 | CASSLRGAGELFF | TGTGCCAGCAGCCTCCGGGGGGCCGGGGAGCTGTTTTTT
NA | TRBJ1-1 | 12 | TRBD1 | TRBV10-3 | CAIRTGGSEAFF | TGTGCCATCAGGACAGGGGGCTCTGAAGCTTTCTTT
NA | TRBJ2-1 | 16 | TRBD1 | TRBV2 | CASSVSWGQSKFEQFF | TGTGCCAGCAGTGTTTCGTGGGGACAGTCCAAGTTTGAGCAGTTCTTC
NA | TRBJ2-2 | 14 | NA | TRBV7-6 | CASSFGGTAGELFF | TGTGCCAGCAGCTTCGGGGGTACAGCCGGGGAGCTGTTTTTT
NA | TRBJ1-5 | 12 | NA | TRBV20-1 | CSARRANQPQHF | TGCAGTGCTAGGAGGGCCAATCAGCCCCAGCATTTT
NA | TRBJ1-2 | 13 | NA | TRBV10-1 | CASSPDRTYGYTF | TGCGCCAGCAGTCCCGACAGGACCTATGGCTACACCTTC
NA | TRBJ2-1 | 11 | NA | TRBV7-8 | CASSLAGGLFF | TGTGCCAGCAGCTTAGCGGGGGGTCTGTTCTTC
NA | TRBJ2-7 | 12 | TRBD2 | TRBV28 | CASQGGSYEQYF | TGTGCCAGCCAGGGAGGGTCCTACGAGCAGTACTTC
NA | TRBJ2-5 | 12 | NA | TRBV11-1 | CASSPGRETQYF | TGTGCCAGCAGCCCAGGGAGAGAGACCCAGTACTTC
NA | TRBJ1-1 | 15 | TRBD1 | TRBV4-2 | CASSLTTGSETEAFF | TGTGCCAGCAGCCTGACGACAGGGAGCGAAACTGAAGCTTTCTTT
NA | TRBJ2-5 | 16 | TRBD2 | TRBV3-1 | CASSQDRSGGPETQYF | TGTGCCAGCAGCCAAGACAGGAGCGGGGGGCCAGAGACCCAGTACTTC
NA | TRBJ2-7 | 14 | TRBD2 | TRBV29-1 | CSVVASGSLYEQYF | TGCAGCGTTGTGGCTAGCGGGAGTCTATACGAGCAGTACTTC
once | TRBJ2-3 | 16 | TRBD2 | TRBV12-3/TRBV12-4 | CASSLLAGFIPDTQYF | TGTGCCAGCAGTTTACTAGCGGGGTTTATCCCAGATACGCAGTATTTT
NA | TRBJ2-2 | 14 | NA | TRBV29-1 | CSVVPGVNTGELFF | TGCAGCGTTGTTCCGGGGGTTAACACCGGGGAGCTGTTTTTT
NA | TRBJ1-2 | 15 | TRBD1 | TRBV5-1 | CASSPGGEPNYGYTF | TGCGCCAGCAGCCCAGGGGGGGAACCTAACTATGGCTACACCTTC
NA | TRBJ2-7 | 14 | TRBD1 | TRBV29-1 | CSVGGTVSSYEQYF | TGCAGCGTTGGAGGGACAGTGTCCTCCTACGAGCAGTACTTC